The TCR beta chain described here comes from a study of CD8+CD57+ T cells in acquired aplastic anemia. For the study at large: Healthy donors gave approximately 10 million reads on average for CD4+ cells.

Whole-study results and caveats: Statistical testing detected no significant gap in CD8+ Simpson's diversity between patients and controls. Patients and controls were found to share about 31 CD8+ CDR3 sequences.

Genomic DNA, the template, was used for profiling of the TCR beta VDJ and CDR3. A single record per CDR3 protein comes from TCRdb applying MiXCR to the reads. The sample consists of about 110,000 distinct CDR3 sequences, around 49% of them appearing once. At least ten counts were recorded for this clonotype. What it recognizes is unknown. Source material: sorted CD4+, CD8+, or CD8+CD57+ T cells (not recorded which) from PBMCs. The clonotype comes from a human donor in good health, serving as a control.

The CDR3 loop is CASSAPGQVYGYTF. DNA of the CDR3: TGTGCCAGCAGCGCCCCGGGACAGGTTTATGGCTACACCTTC. V and J are TRBV11-2 and TRBJ1-2; 8 bases are shared with TRBD1. The V gene end was trimmed by 5 bases and the J gene end by 5 bases; junction bases not matched to a gene: 7. This CDR3 contains 14 residues. Germline CDR1 is SGHAT and CDR2 is FQNNGV.